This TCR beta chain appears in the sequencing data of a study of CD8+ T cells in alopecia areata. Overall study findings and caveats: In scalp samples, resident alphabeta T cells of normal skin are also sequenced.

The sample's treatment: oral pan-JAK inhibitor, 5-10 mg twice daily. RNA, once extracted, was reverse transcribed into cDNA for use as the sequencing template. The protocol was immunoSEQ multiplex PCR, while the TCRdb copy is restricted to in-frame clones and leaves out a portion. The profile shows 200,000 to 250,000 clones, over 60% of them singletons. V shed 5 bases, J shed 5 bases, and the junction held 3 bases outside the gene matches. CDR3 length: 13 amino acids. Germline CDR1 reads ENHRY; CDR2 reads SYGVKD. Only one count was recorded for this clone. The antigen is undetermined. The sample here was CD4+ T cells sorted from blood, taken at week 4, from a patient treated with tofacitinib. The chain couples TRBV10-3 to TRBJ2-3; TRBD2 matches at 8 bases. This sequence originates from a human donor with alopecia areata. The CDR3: CAISLAGQDTQYF. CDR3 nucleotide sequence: TGTGCCATCAGTTTAGCGGGGCAAGATACGCAGTATTTT.